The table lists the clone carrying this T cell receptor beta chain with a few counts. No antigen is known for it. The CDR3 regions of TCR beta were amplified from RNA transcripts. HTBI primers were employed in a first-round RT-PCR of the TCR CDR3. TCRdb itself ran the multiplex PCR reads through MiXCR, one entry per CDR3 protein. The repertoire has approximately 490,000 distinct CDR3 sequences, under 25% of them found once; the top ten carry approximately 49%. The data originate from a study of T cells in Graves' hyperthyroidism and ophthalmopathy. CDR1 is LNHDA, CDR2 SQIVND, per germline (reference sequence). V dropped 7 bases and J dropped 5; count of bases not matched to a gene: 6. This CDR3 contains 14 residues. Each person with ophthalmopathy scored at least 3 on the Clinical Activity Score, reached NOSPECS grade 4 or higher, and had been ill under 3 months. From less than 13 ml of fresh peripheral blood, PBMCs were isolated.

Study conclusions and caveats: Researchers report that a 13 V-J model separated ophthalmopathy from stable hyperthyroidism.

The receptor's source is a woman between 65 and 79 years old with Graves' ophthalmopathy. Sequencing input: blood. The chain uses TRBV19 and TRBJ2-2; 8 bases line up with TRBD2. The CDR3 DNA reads TGTGCCAGTATCAGCGGGAGTGTTACCGGGGAGCTGTTTTTT. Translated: CASISGSVTGELFF.